The sequence of this T cell receptor beta chain was determined in a study of graft-versus-host responses after intestinal transplantation. The trim removed 5 bases at V and 4 bases at J, leaving 4 bases unmatched. CDR3 length: 14 amino acids. The germline V gene encodes CDR1 MNHNY and CDR2 SVGAGI (reference sequence). Study-level points and caveats: The study found high graft-versus-host to host-versus-graft clonal ratios in allografts of patients with graft-donor T cell macrochimerism.

Details on this clone: Its antigen is currently unknown.

Repertoires were generated with immunoSEQ multiplex PCR, while TCRdb's copy carries only in-frame clones and drops some. The table has roughly 97,000 clones, about 93% seen once. This clonotype originated in a human patient who received an intestinal transplant, so some T cells may come from the graft donor. This specimen consisted of PBMCs, obtained 450 to 480 days after intestinal transplant. V is TRBV6-6 and J is TRBJ1-2; TRBD1 agrees at 10 bases. CDR3 coding DNA: TGTGCCAGCAGTGGTGGGACAGGGGCCTATGGCTACACCTTC. Protein sequence: CASSGGTGAYGYTF.